This T cell receptor (beta chain) was retrieved from a study of shared clonotypes between healthy human individuals. Data came from immunoSEQ multiplex PCR; TCRdb stores just in-frame clones and leaves some out. The data show under 2,500,000 clones, approximately 96% seen once. The receptor comes from a man between 18 and 29 years old in good health. The sample was naive CD4+ T cells sorted from blood. Noted subset: CD45RA+ positively selected.

The CDR3 nucleotides read TGCGCCAGCAGCTTGGCAGATTCTGGGGCCAACGTCCTGACTTTC. It is translated as CASSLADSGANVLTF. The genes are TRBV5-1 and TRBJ2-6; D uncertain. Trimming left V 0 bases short and J 1 base short, with 5 bases between. Germline loops: CDR1 SGHRS, CDR2 YFSETQ. This CDR3 is built from 15 residues.